Sequencing of this T cell receptor beta chain was carried out in a study of beta chain features in type 1 diabetes. Study-wide points: TCRB CDR3s were moderately but significantly shorter in Type 1 diabetes patients in all four CD4+ subsets. In the patient group, naive, central memory and Treg TCRB repertoires seemed more alike than in the healthy donor group. In cDNA sequencing, cells with high TCR expression could be over-represented.

cDNA synthesis used the whole RNA isolate, giving expressed TCRB sequences. An average of roughly 4 million reads was obtained for naive, central memory and regulatory T cell samples. The protocol was immunoSEQ multiplex PCR, while the TCRdb copy is restricted to in-frame clones and leaves out a portion. The sample lists 350,000 to 450,000 clones, about 12% occurring once. This clone has only a few counts. Its cognate antigen is unknown. V shed 3 bases, J shed 0 bases, and the junction held 3 bases outside the gene matches. There are 15 residues in the CDR3. Looked up from germline, CDR1 is SGDLS and CDR2 is YYNGEE.

The source of this sequence is a young woman with type 1 diabetes. Sequencing input: naive CD4+ T cells from blood. The chain carries TRBV9 and TRBJ2-1; 7 bases line up with TRBD1. The CDR3 bases are TGTGCCAGCAGCGACCGGGACAGCTCCTACAATGAGCAGTTCTTC. Translation: CASSDRDSSYNEQFF. Full variable domain (outside the CDR3, taken from reference TRBV9 and TRBJ2-1): DSGVTQTPKHLITATGQRVTLRCSPRSGDLSVYWYQQSLDQGLQFLIQYYNGEERAKGNILERFSAQQFPDLHSELNLSSLELGDSALYFCASSDRDSSYNEQFFGPGTRLTVL.